This T cell receptor beta chain was sequenced for a study of T cell changes during pregnancy in multiple sclerosis. Clones were read by immunoSEQ multiplex PCR, and TCRdb kept only the in-frame ones, dropping some. The repertoire consists of almost 20,000 clones, with 88% occurring once and the leading ten covering 7%. Trimming removed 5 bases from V and 0 bases from J, with 23 bases in between. CDR1 and CDR2 (germline): MNHEY, SMNVEV (reference sequence). CDR3 size: 20 residues. The genes are TRBV27 and TRBJ2-6; the D gene is possibly TRBD1 (6 bases). The TCR sequence derives from a female donor in good health, enrolled as a control in a pregnancy study. Sample: CD8+ T cells from peripheral blood mononuclear cells, taken in the third trimester of pregnancy. Here the CDR3 DNA reads TGTGCCAGCAGTATTTATCTGAGACAGGAGCCCTTCTCTGGGGCCAACGTCCTGACTTTC. Amino acids: CASSIYLRQEPFSGANVLTF.